A single sample gave rise to the 3 T cell receptor beta chains below, sequenced in a study of T cells in Graves' hyperthyroidism and ophthalmopathy (dated by TCRdb to the late 2010s). The library was produced with multiplex PCR. Sequencing was performed on an Illumina HiSeq 2000. Amplification of TCR beta CDR3 regions was carried out from RNA transcripts. The TCR CDR3 was subjected to a first round of RT-PCR using the HTBI primer set and the Qiagen OneStep RT-PCR kit. TCRdb reworked the public reads: Q25 trimming with fastp, MiXCR clone assembly, productive beta chains retained. For every CDR3 protein sequence, its rows merge into one entry that carries the most common genes and DNA. This sample gives about 700,000 distinct CDR3 sequences in total; 40% to 55% of them show up just once. The top ten clonotypes cover more than 7% of the sample. Sequencing input: peripheral blood or thyroid tissue (not recorded which). The receptors come from an adult man with Graves' disease, either hyperthyroidism or ophthalmopathy (not recorded which).

Ten or more counts support this clonotype. The CDR3 sequence is CATRIGDTGELFF. The CDR3 DNA is TGTGCCACCAGGATTGGGGACACCGGGGAGCTGTTTTTT. The chain employs TRBV24-1 and TRBJ2-2; no clear D. The CDR3 totals 13 residues. Trimming stripped 7 bases from V and 3 bases from J, with 8 bases between. Per the germline V gene, CDR1 is KGHDR and CDR2 is SFDVKD.

This clonotype was seen at least ten times. The chain employs TRBV9 and TRBJ1-3; D is perhaps TRBD1 (5 bases). V lost 0 bases and J lost 1, with 8 bases in between. Germline assignment: CDR1 SGDLS and CDR2 YYNGEE. CDR3 length: 15 amino acids. CDR3 DNA: TGTGCCAGCAGCGTAGATGGGGCGTCTGGAAACACCATATATTTT. Its protein is CASSVDGASGNTIYF. The full variable domain, rest sourced from reference TRBV9 and TRBJ1-3, is DSGVTQTPKHLITATGQRVTLRCSPRSGDLSVYWYQQSLDQGLQFLIQYYNGEERAKGNILERFSAQQFPDLHSELNLSSLELGDSALYFCASSVDGASGNTIYFGEGSWLTVV.

In the case of this clonotype: The junction differs from germline at one of its ends, possibly a read error. The J gene is TRBJ1-3, the V gene TRBV7-2; D is uncertain. The CDR3 is 14 amino acids. Germline loops: CDR1 SGHTA, CDR2 FQGNSA. DNA of the CDR3: TGTGCCAACAGCCCTCAGACAACTGGAAACACCATATATTTT. Protein: CANSPQTTGNTIYF.